This T cell receptor (beta chain) was obtained from a study of cytomegalovirus exposure and HLA in healthy donors. Study-wide results and limits: According to a later analysis, most TCR beta chains associated with CMV appeared HLA-restricted.

PCR involved 60 Vbeta and 13 Jbeta primers. Generated by immunoSEQ multiplex PCR, the TCRdb table keeps only in-frame clones and is missing some. The table has about 190,000 clones, over 60% seen once. This clone was seen more than once but under ten times. Antigen unknown. The source of this sequence is a man aged 30 to 45 in good health and CMV-seropositive. The sample was PBMCs.

The CDR3, as DNA: TGCGCCAGCAGCCAAGAGGGCAGGGTTGATCAGCCCCAGCATTTT. This codes for CASSQEGRVDQPQHF. The chain links TRBV4-3 to TRBJ1-5; a weak D match, TRBD1 (5 bases). V shed 0 bases and J shed 5 bases, with 11 bases lying between them. This CDR3 comprises 15 residues. Germline V gene lookup returns CDR1 LGHNA and CDR2 YSLEER.